Following are 3 T cell receptor beta chains from one sample sequenced in a study of blood T cell repertoires in COVID-19. The protocol was immunoSEQ multiplex PCR, while the TCRdb copy is restricted to in-frame clones and leaves out a portion. The sample lists about 230,000 clones, about 90% occurring once. The specimen sequenced was PBMCs or T cells enriched from blood (not recorded which). The origin of the receptors is a woman aged 25 to 39 with acute COVID-19.

V is TRBV29-1 and J is TRBJ1-2; TRBD1 is a possible D gene (6 bases). The germline V and J ends were trimmed by 7 bases and 2 bases, with 14 bases remaining between them. Per germline, CDR1 SQVTM and CDR2 ANQGSEA. The CDR3 is 13 amino acids. Here the CDR3 DNA reads TGCAGCGCTCGGACAGAGCCCAACTATGGCTACACCTTC. Translated, it gives CSARTEPNYGYTF.

V gene TRBV5-6 combines with J gene TRBJ1-1; 8 bases line up with TRBD1. Trimming took 3 bases from V and 3 from J; bases not matched to a gene: 10. There are 16 residues in the CDR3. CDR1 and CDR2 (germline): SGHDT, YYEEEE. CDR3 sequence reads: CASSSQGQGWYTEAFF. The DNA for the CDR3 is TGTGCCAGCAGCTCGCAAGGACAGGGTTGGTACACTGAAGCTTTCTTT.

The chain is built from TRBV6-5 and TRBJ2-2, with 9 bases identical to TRBD1. The CDR3 has 15 amino acids. Looked up from germline, CDR1 is MNHEY and CDR2 is SVGAGI. V was pared by 6 bases and J by 6 bases, with 8 bases of the junction left unmatched. DNA for the CDR3: TGTGCCAGCAGAGCCGGACAGGGGTGGGCCGGGGAGCTGTTTTTT. This encodes CASRAGQGWAGELFF.